This record concerns one TCR beta chain sequence. The antigen is not known. CDR1 and CDR2 from the germline V gene are LNHDA and SQIVND (reference sequence). The ends were cut back, 3 bases at V and 7 bases at J, with 16 bases in the middle. The CDR3 spans 15 residues. These data belong to a study of cytomegalovirus exposure and HLA in healthy donors. Study context: Out of 150 million to 200 million T cells, an earlier analysis found around 110 million unique TCR beta sequences in total. Notes on the study in general: Researchers reported in a later analysis that a missense DCLRE1C variant was tied to TCR beta V- and J-gene trimming. HLA alleles showed associations with some 17,000 TCR beta sequences in a later analysis, at a 0.05 false discovery rate. It emerged from a later analysis that several of the most significant clusters appeared to be linked to common viral pathogens.

Both 60 Vbeta primers and 13 Jbeta primers went into the PCR. Sequencing was performed with immunoSEQ multiplex PCR; in TCRdb, only in-frame clones are kept and a portion is missing. The data show over 120,000 clones, with roughly 70% seen just once and about 6.5% held by the top ten. This sequence joins TRBV19 and TRBJ1-5; D might be TRBD1 (6 bases). This receptor was identified in a man between 25 and 39 years old in good health and CMV-seronegative. The source material was PBMCs. In nucleotides, the CDR3 is TGTGCCAGTAGTATGAGTCAGGGGCATCCCCAGCCCCAGCATTTT. This translates into CASSMSQGHPQPQHF. Full variable domain (outside the CDR3, taken from reference TRBV19 and TRBJ1-5): DGGITQSPKYLFRKEGQNVTLSCEQNLNHDAMYWYRQDPGQGLRLIYYSQIVNDFQKGDIAEGYSVSREKKESFPLTVTSAQKNPTAFYLCASSMSQGHPQPQHFGDGTRLSIL.